The clone carrying this T cell receptor beta chain was counted between two and nine times. The record originates from a study of patients and donors after allogeneic stem cell transplantation. TCRdb re-analysed the RT-PCR reads in MiXCR, keeping a single row per CDR3 protein. The sample holds about 960,000 distinct CDR3 sequences, under 20% seen once. With 4 bases clipped from V and 5 bases from J, the junction kept 5 bases outside the gene matches. Germline loops: CDR1 MNHEY, CDR2 SVGEGT. This CDR3 is built from 14 residues. The chain employs TRBV6-2 or TRBV6-3 and TRBJ2-1, with 7 bases identical to TRBD1. This clonotype was obtained from a human donor who was either an allogeneic HSCT recipient or a stem cell or donor lymphocyte infusion donor (not recorded which). It is not recorded whose cells these are; they may come from a transplant donor. The sample was blood, either unsorted or a sorted T cell fraction (not recorded which). The CDR3 DNA follows: TGTGCCAGCAGTTCCGGGACAGCGCACAATGAGCAGTTCTTC. It codes for CASSSGTAHNEQFF.